The 9 T cell receptor beta chains given below trace back to one sample, sequenced in a study of blood T cell repertoires in COVID-19. Profiled with immunoSEQ multiplex PCR; TCRdb holds only in-frame clones, not every one. This table has some 120,000 clones, around 77% appearing once. Sequenced sample: peripheral blood. These receptors came from a human donor in a cohort sampled during active COVID-19.

The V gene is TRBV5-5, the J gene TRBJ2-7, with TRBD1 identical over 10 bases. CDR1 and CDR2 (germline): SGHKS, YYEKEE (reference sequence). The CDR3 runs 15 residues. V dropped 2 bases and J dropped 3; count of bases not matched to a gene: 5. The CDR3 region is CASSLSGTGDYEQYF. The CDR3 nucleotides are TGTGCCAGCAGCTTATCCGGGACAGGGGACTACGAGCAGTACTTC.

This chain joins TRBV7-6 and TRBJ2-5; no reliable D call. The CDR3 consists of 14 residues. Germline V gene data show CDR1 as SGHVS and CDR2 as FNYEAQ. Trimming shortened V by 1 base and J by 3 bases, and 9 bases separated the two germline ends. CDR3 protein: CASSLGISKETQYF. CDR3 sequence (DNA): TGTGCCAGCAGCTTAGGCATATCTAAAGAGACCCAGTACTTC.

The V gene is TRBV6-5, the J gene TRBJ1-4, with a possible D match to TRBD1 (5 bases). The length of the CDR3 is 15 residues. Trimming left V 2 bases short and J 0 bases short, with 7 bases between. Germline lookup yields CDR1 MNHEY and CDR2 SVGAGI. CDR3 amino acids: CASSYGGATNEKLFF. The CDR3 nucleotides are TGTGCCAGCAGTTACGGAGGGGCAACTAATGAAAAACTGTTTTTT.

The genes are TRBV27 and TRBJ1-2; 7 positions agree with TRBD1. The length of the CDR3 is 13 residues. Trimming removed 4 bases from V and 7 bases from J; junction bases left unmatched: 6. Germline V gene sequence: CDR1 MNHEY, CDR2 SMNVEV (reference sequence). CDR3 region: CASSSQGLGGYTF. The CDR3, as DNA: TGTGCCAGCAGTTCACAGGGGTTGGGTGGCTACACCTTC.

The count of this clone is one. V and J are TRBV6-5 and TRBJ1-2; 8 nucleotides match TRBD1. The length of the CDR3 is 13 residues. V was pared by 6 bases and J by 4 bases, with 4 bases of the junction left unmatched. The germline V gene encodes CDR1 MNHEY and CDR2 SVGAGI. The CDR3 spells CASSSTGAYGYTF. CDR3 DNA sequence: TGTGCCAGCAGCTCGACAGGGGCCTATGGCTACACCTTC.

V usage is TRBV12-5 and J usage is TRBJ2-7; 10 positions match TRBD2. Germline assignment: CDR1 LGHNT and CDR2 FRNRAP. The CDR3 runs to 20 residues. V was clipped by 2 bases and J by 4 bases; unmatched bases: 20. The CDR3 DNA reads TGTGCTAGTGGTTTGACAGCCGGGACTAGCGTCAGAGTTGGATCGTACGAGCAGTACTTC. Encoded protein: CASGLTAGTSVRVGSYEQYF.

The chain links TRBV6-5 to TRBJ1-2; D call uncertain. Germline V gene data show CDR1 as MNHEY and CDR2 as SVGAGI. The CDR3 is 14 residues long. With 0 bases removed from V and 2 bases from J, the gap between germline ends came to 7 bases. DNA for the CDR3: TGTGCCAGCAGTTACTCGAGACACAACTATGGCTACACCTTC. Protein: CASSYSRHNYGYTF.

This CDR3 is CASSSPGQGSYGYTF. Written as DNA, the CDR3 is TGTGCCAGCAGCTCCCCGGGACAGGGGTCCTATGGCTACACCTTC. The V call is TRBV7-9, the J call TRBJ1-2, with 10 bases that match TRBD1. In germline, CDR1 is SEHNR, CDR2 FQNEAQ (reference sequence). V was pared by 4 bases and J by 4 bases, with 6 bases of the junction left unmatched. This CDR3 has 15 amino acids.

In DNA, the CDR3 is TGTGCCAGCAGCTTGCGCGGGAGAACCTACGAGCAGTACTTC. As protein: CASSLRGRTYEQYF. V and J are TRBV5-4 and TRBJ2-7; 7 nucleotides align to TRBD2. This CDR3 is 14 amino acids long. V trimming: 1 base; J trimming: 2 bases; junction bases outside the gene matches: 3. Per germline, CDR1 SGHNT and CDR2 YYREEE (reference sequence). Supplemented by reference TRBV5-4 and TRBJ2-7, the full variable domain reads ETGVTQSPTHLIKTRGQQVTLRCSSQSGHNTVSWYQQALGQGPQFIFQYYREEENGRGNFPPRFSGLQFPNYSSELNVNALELDDSALYLCASSLRGRTYEQYFGPGTRLTVT.